This TCR beta chain comes out of a study of T cells in tuberculosis. Overall study context: PBMC were archived before or within 7 days of starting treatment. General observations from the study: Active tuberculosis TCR-alpha repertoires lay closer to GMM-specific TCRs than IGRA-negative controls, suggesting clonal expansion. Active tuberculosis patients had shorter CDR3-alpha; the beta difference was nonsignificant.

Comments on this clone: What it binds is unknown.

This CDR3 is 14 amino acids long. Trimming removed 6 bases from V and 1 base from J; junction bases left unmatched: 3. Germline-derived CDR1 and CDR2 are SNHLY and FYNNEI. Assay used: immunoSEQ multiplex PCR; TCRdb lists only in-frame clones, some missing. Here the sample spans some 10,000 clones, around 94% being singletons. The TCR sequence derives from an adult with tuberculosis. The chain links TRBV2 to TRBJ2-4; 7 bases match TRBD1. What was sequenced was PBMCs. The CDR3 bases are TGTGCCAGCAGAGAGGACAGGGCCAAAAACATTCAGTACTTC. Residues: CASREDRAKNIQYF.